One T cell receptor beta chain is described in this entry. In the authors' workflow: Amplifying reference gene primers gave estimates of nucleated cell counts. This table comes from immunoSEQ multiplex PCR, and its TCRdb copy is limited to in-frame clones, with some not included. D and trimming were read from the DNA, whereas the V and J calls and clone size are those reported in that table. The sample records approximately 99,000 clones, approximately 86% being singletons. V was trimmed by 0 bases and J by 5 bases, leaving 13 bases between them. This CDR3 is 16 amino acids long. Germline V CDR1 and CDR2: MNHEY, SVGAGI. This record belongs to a study of blood T cell repertoires in COVID-19. About the research overall: Spain, Italy and the United States supplied samples that represented acute and convalescent COVID-19.

The sequence came from a man aged 50 to 60 with COVID-19, enrolled during active disease. This chain links TRBV6-5 with TRBJ2-2, with D maybe TRBD1 (6 bases). Sequences were obtained from peripheral blood. The CDR3 nucleotides read TGTGCCAGCAGTTACTCGGGCAGGGGTTCTACCGGGGAGCTGTTTTTT. Translation: CASSYSGRGSTGELFF.